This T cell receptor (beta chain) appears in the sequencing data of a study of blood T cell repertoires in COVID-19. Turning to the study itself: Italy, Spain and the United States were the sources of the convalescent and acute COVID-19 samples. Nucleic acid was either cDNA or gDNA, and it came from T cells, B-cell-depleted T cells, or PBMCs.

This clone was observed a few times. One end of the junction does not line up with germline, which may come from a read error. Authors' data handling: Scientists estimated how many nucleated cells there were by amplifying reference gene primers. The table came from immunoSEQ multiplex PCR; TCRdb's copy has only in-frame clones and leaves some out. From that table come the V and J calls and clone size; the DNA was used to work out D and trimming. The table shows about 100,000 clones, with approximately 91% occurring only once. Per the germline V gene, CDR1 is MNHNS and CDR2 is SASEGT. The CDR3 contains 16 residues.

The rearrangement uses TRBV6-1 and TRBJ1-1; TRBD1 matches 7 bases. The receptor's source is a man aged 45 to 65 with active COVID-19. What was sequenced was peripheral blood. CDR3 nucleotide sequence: TGTGCCAGCAATGAAGGTTTTGAGACAGGGAGAACTGAAGCTTTCTTT. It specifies CASNEGFETGRTEAFF.